The sequence of this TCR beta chain was determined in a study of control samples from healthy donors and cancer patients. Some clones are missing from TCRdb's copy, which holds only in-frame ones; the method was immunoSEQ multiplex PCR. The data contain roughly 86,000 clones, more than 80% of them seen just once; the ten biggest clones take up roughly 1.5%. Germline V gene lookup returns CDR1 LNHDA and CDR2 SQIVND (reference sequence). There are 13 residues in the CDR3. The V end lost 3 bases, the J end lost 2 bases, and 8 bases lay between the germline ends. The origin of this receptor is a woman under 40 in good health. The sample comprised blood. This chain uses TRBV19 with TRBJ2-7; D uncertain. CDR3 residues: CASSISATYEQYF. The CDR3 region has the DNA TGTGCCAGTAGTATTTCTGCGACCTACGAGCAGTACTTC.